One sample yielded the 14 T cell receptor beta chains listed below, sequenced in a study of control samples from healthy donors and cancer patients. Using immunoSEQ multiplex PCR, the repertoire was profiled, and TCRdb retains in-frame clones only, with some absent. This table has tens of thousands of clones, approximately 95% appearing once. The sample comprised blood. Every receptor here comes from a man in his sixties in good health.

This chain uses TRBV28 with TRBJ2-1; D is ambiguous. CDR3 length equals 17 residues. The V end was cut by 1 base, the J end by 9 bases, with 22 bases between. CDR1 and CDR2 (germline): MDHEN, SYDVKM. The CDR3 nucleotides are TGTGCCAGCAGTTTATCCCGTCCCCTCAAAGGAATTGGTGAGCAGTTCTTC. Translated, it gives CASSLSRPLKGIGEQFF.

The chain links TRBV6-1 to TRBJ1-2, with D unresolved. V was shortened by 0 bases and J by 0 bases, with 14 bases between the two germline ends. There are 17 residues in the CDR3. In germline, CDR1 is MNHNS, CDR2 SASEGT. The CDR3 protein is CASSEARATAANYGYTF. Here the CDR3 DNA reads TGTGCCAGCAGTGAAGCGCGAGCGACGGCGGCTAACTATGGCTACACCTTC.

This clone was found once. The chain uses TRBV7-2 and TRBJ1-4, with 7 bases aligning to TRBD1. J gave up 4 bases and V 5 bases, and 4 bases lay outside the gene matches. This CDR3 is 14 amino acids long. Germline CDR1 is SGHTA and CDR2 is FQGNSA. The CDR3 nucleotides are TGTGCCAGCAGCGGGGGGACAGTTAATGAAAAACTGTTTTTT. Translation: CASSGGTVNEKLFF.

J is TRBJ1-6 and V is TRBV7-2; no firm D call. Trimming pared 6 bases from V and 4 bases from J, leaving 7 bases between. Germline loops: CDR1 SGHTA, CDR2 FQGNSA. The CDR3 has 13 residues. The CDR3 DNA sequence: TGTGCCAGCAGAACAGCGTATAATTCACCCCTCCACTTT. This sequence encodes CASRTAYNSPLHF.

The chain employs TRBV7-9 and TRBJ1-1; the D is unclear. The CDR3 spans 13 residues. CDR1 and CDR2 (germline): SEHNR, FQNEAQ (reference sequence). Trimming shortened V by 3 bases and J by 7 bases, and 12 bases separated the two germline ends. The DNA for the CDR3 is TGTGCCAGCAGCTTGGTCTATATGGGTGAAGCTTTCTTT. Residues: CASSLVYMGEAFF.

The chain links TRBV3-1 (or the pseudogene TRBV3-2) to TRBJ2-3; 7 nucleotides align to TRBD1. From germline, CDR1 is LGHDT and CDR2 YNNKEL (reference sequence). The CDR3 extends over 14 amino acids. V trimming: 2 bases; J trimming: 2 bases; junction bases outside the gene matches: 1. The CDR3 reads CASSQKGATDTQYF. For the CDR3, the DNA is TGTGCCAGCAGCCAAAAGGGGGCCACAGATACGCAGTATTTT.

The chain is built from TRBV18 and TRBJ1-6, with 7 nucleotides matching TRBD1. Germline V gene sequence: CDR1 KGHSH, CDR2 LQKENI. Germline trimming cut 6 bases from V and 9 bases from J; bases unmatched to any gene: 8. This CDR3 contains 14 residues. CDR3 in amino acids: CASSADRSSSPLHF. CDR3 DNA sequence: TGTGCCAGCTCCGCGGACAGGAGCAGTTCACCCCTCCACTTT. The full variable domain, in which reference TRBV18 and TRBJ1-6 provide the parts outside the CDR3, is NAGVMQNPRHLVRRRGQEARLRCSPMKGHSHVYWYRQLPEEGLKFMVYLQKENIIDESGMPKERFSAEFPKEGPSILRIQQVVRGDSAAYFCASSADRSSSPLHFGNGTRLTVT.

The rearrangement links TRBV7-2 to TRBJ2-2; D unresolved. V was pared by 0 bases and J by 5 bases, with 13 bases between. The CDR3 is 16 amino acids. Germline values: CDR1 SGHTA, CDR2 FQGNSA. CDR3 sequence: CASSLAPALSTGELFF. The CDR3 nucleotides read TGTGCCAGCAGCTTAGCCCCGGCACTATCGACCGGGGAGCTGTTTTTT.

In its sample, this clone was seen once. The chain links TRBV10-3 to TRBJ1-1; TRBD1 is a possible D gene (6 bases). V was pared by 4 bases and J by 0 bases, with 6 bases between. CDR3 length: 13 residues. CDR1 and CDR2 from the germline V gene are ENHRY and SYGVKD. CDR3 protein: CAISGGLNTEAFF. CDR3 coding DNA: TGTGCCATCAGTGGGGGGCTGAACACTGAAGCTTTCTTT.

This rearrangement joins TRBV7-3 to TRBJ2-3; D gene ambiguous. The length of the CDR3 is 14 residues. The germline V gene has CDR1 SGHTA and CDR2 FQGTGA. V was shortened by 1 base and J by 0 bases, with 5 bases between the two germline ends. CDR3 residues: CASSLIPSTDTQYF. Written as DNA, the CDR3 is TGTGCCAGCAGCTTAATCCCGAGCACAGATACGCAGTATTTT.

The chain couples TRBV5-5 to TRBJ2-5; 9 bases agree with TRBD1. The V gene's germline CDR1 is SGHKS and CDR2 YYEKEE (reference sequence). The J segment lost 2 bases and the V segment lost 4 bases, leaving 6 bases of the junction unmatched. The CDR3 spans 15 residues. The CDR3 DNA follows: TGTGCCAGCAGCCTAAGACAGGGGGGGCAAGAGACCCAGTACTTC. Its translation is CASSLRQGGQETQYF.

The chain couples TRBV5-4 to TRBJ1-2, with D possibly TRBD1 on 6 matching bases. The CDR3 runs to 17 residues. Deletions cut 0 bases from V and 0 bases from J, with 15 bases between. Germline V gene lookup returns CDR1 SGHNT and CDR2 YYREEE (reference sequence). The CDR3 DNA is TGTGCCAGCAGCTTGGCGGTCGCTACAGGGCCTAACTATGGCTACACCTTC. It is translated as CASSLAVATGPNYGYTF.

The chain carries TRBV28 and TRBJ1-2; D is perhaps TRBD1 (6 bases). Germline CDR1 reads MDHEN; CDR2 reads SYDVKM. Trimming pared 6 bases from V and 6 bases from J, leaving 11 bases between. This CDR3 has 12 amino acids. CDR3 nucleotides: TGTGCCAGCAGGGCCAGGGGAGATGGCTACACCTTC. Translation gives CASRARGDGYTF.

This clone was counted once. The rearrangement links TRBV15 to TRBJ2-2; a possible D gene is TRBD1 (6 bases). The germline V gene has CDR1 LNHNV and CDR2 YYDKDF (reference sequence). The CDR3 runs 13 residues. V was pared by 2 bases and J by 6 bases, with 7 bases between. CDR3 sequence: CATSRQGSGELFF. Written as DNA, the CDR3 is TGTGCCACCAGCAGACAGGGGTCCGGGGAGCTGTTTTTT.